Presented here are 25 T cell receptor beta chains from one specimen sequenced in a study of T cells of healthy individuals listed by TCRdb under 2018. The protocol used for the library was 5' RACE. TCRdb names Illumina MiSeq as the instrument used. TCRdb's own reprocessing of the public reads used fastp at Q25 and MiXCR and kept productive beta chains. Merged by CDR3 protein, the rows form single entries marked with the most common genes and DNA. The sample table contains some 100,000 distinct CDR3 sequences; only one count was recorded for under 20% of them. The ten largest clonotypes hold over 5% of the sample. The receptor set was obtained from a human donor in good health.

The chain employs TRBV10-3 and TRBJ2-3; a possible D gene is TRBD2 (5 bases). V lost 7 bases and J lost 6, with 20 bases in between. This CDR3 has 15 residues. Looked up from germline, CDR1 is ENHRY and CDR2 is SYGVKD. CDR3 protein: CAITAGSGGYDTQYF. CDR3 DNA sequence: TGTGCCATCACCGCCGGCAGCGGAGGATACGATACGCAGTATTTT.

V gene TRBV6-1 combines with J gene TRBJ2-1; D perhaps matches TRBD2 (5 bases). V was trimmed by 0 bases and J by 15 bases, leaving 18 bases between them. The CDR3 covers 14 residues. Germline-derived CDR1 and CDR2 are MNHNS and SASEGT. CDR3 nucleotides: TGTGCCAGCAGTGAAGCGCTGGTGAGCGGAGACCTGTTCTTC. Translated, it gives CASSEALVSGDLFF.

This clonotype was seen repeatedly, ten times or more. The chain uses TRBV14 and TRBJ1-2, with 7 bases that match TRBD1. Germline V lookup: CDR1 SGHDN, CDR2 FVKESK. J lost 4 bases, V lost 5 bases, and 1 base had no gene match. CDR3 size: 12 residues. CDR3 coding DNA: TGTGCCAGCAGCGGGACAGCCTATGGCTACACCTTC. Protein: CASSGTAYGYTF.

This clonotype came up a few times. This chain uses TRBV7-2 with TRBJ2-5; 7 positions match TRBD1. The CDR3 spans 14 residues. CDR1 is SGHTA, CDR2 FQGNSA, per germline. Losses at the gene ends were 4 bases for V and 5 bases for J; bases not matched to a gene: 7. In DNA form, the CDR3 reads TGTGCCAGCAGCTGGCAGACAGGGTTGGAGACCCAGTACTTC. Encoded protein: CASSWQTGLETQYF.

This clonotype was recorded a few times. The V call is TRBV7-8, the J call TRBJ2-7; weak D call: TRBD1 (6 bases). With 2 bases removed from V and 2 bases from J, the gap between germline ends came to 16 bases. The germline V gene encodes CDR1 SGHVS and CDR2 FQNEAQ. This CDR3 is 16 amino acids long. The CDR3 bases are TGTGCCAGCAGCTTATTGTCCCACGCAGGGGCCTACGAGCAGTACTTC. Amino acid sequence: CASSLLSHAGAYEQYF.

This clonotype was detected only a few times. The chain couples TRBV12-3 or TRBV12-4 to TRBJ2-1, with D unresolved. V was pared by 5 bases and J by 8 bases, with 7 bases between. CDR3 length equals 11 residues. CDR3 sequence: CASSPRDEQFF. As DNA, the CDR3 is TGTGCCAGCAGTCCCCGGGATGAGCAGTTCTTC.

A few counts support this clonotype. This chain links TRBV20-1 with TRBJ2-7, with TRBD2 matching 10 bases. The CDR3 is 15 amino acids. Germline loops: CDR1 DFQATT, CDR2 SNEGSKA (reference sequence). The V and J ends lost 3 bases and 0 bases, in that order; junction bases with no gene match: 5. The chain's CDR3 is CSASDTSGNSYEQYF. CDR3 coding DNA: TGCAGTGCTAGTGATACTAGCGGGAACTCCTACGAGCAGTACTTC.

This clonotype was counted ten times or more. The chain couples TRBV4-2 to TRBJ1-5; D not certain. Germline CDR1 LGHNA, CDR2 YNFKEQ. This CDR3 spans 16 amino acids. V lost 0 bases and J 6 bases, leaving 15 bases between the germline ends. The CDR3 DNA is TGTGCCAGCAGCCAAGATCTAGGAGGAAAGGGTCAGCCCCAGCATTTT. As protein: CASSQDLGGKGQPQHF.

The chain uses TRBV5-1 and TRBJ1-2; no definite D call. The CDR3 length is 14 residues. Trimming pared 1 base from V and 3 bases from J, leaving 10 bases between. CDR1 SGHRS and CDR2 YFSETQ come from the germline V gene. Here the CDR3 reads CASSLTDGDYGYTF. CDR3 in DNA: TGCGCCAGCAGCTTGACGGACGGGGACTATGGCTACACCTTC.

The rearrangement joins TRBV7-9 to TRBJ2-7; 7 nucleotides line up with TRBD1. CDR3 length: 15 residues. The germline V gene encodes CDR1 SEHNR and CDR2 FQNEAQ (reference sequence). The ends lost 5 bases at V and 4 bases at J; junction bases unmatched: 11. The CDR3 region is CASSPTTGVHYEQYF. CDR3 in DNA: TGTGCCAGCAGCCCAACAACAGGGGTCCATTACGAGCAGTACTTC.

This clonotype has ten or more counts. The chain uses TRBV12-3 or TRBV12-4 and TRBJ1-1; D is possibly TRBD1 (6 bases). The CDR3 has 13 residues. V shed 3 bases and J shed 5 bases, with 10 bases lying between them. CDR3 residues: CASSLNRETEAFF. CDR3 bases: TGTGCCAGCAGTTTGAACAGGGAGACTGAAGCTTTCTTT.

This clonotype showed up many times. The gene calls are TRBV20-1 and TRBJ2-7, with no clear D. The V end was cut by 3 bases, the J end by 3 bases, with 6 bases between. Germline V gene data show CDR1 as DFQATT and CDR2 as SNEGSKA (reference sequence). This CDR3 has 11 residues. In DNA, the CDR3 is TGCAGTGCTAGGTCGGACTACGAGCAGTACTTC. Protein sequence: CSARSDYEQYF.

CDR3 residues: CASSLVHEQYF. The DNA for the CDR3 is TGTGCCAGCAGCTTAGTCCACGAGCAGTACTTC. This chain connects TRBV7-9 to TRBJ2-7, with D hard to call. CDR3 length: 11 amino acids. V dropped 1 base and J dropped 5 bases, with 3 bases sitting between them. Germline CDR1 reads SEHNR; CDR2 reads FQNEAQ (reference sequence).

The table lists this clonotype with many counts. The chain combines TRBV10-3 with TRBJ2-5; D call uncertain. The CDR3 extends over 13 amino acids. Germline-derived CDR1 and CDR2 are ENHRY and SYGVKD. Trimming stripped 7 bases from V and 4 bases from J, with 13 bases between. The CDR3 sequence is CAITTRPGETQYF. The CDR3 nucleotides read TGTGCCATCACAACCCGACCCGGAGAGACCCAGTACTTC.

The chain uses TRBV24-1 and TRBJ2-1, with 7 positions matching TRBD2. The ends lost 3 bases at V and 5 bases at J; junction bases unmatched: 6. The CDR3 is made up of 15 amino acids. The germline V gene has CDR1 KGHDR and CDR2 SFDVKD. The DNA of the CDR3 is TGTGCCACCAGTGATCGGAGCGGGATTAACAATGAGCAGTTCTTC. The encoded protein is CATSDRSGINNEQFF.

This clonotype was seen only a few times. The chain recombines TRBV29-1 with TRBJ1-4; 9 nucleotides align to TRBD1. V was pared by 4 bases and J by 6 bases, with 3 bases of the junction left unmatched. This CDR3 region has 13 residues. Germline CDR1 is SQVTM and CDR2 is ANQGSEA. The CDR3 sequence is CSVVRTGDEKLFF. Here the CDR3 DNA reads TGCAGCGTTGTTCGGACAGGGGATGAAAAACTGTTTTTT. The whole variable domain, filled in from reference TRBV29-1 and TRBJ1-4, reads SAVISQKPSRDICQRGTSLTIQCQVDSQVTMMFWYRQQPGQSLTLIATANQGSEATYESGFVIDKFPISRPNLTFSTLTVSNMSPEDSSIYLCSVVRTGDEKLFFGSGTQLSVL.

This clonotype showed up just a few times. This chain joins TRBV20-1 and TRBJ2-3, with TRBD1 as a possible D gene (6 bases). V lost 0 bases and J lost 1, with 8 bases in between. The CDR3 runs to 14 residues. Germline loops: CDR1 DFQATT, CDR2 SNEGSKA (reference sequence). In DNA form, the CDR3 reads TGCAGTGCTAGAGATCCAGGGGGCACAGATACGCAGTATTTT. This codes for CSARDPGGTDTQYF.

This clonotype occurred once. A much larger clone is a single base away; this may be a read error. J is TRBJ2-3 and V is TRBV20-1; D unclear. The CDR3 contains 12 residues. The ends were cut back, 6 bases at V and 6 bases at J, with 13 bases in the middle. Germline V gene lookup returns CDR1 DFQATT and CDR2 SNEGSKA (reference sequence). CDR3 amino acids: CSAKVAADTQYF. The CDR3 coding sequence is TGCAGTGCAAAAGTGGCTGCGGATACGCAGTATTTT.

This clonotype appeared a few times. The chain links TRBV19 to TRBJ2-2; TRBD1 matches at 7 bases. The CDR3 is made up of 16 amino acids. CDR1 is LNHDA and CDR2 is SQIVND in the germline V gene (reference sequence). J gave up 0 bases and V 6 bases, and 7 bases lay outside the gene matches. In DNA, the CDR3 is TGTGCCAGTAGACCGACAGGGCGAACGAACACCGGGGAGCTGTTTTTT. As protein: CASRPTGRTNTGELFF.

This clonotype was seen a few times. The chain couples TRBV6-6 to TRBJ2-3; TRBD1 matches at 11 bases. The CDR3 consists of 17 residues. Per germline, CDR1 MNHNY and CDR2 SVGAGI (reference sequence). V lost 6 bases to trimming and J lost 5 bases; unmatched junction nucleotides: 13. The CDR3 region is CASSTPPDRGQEDTQYF. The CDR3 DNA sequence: TGTGCCAGCAGCACCCCTCCGGACAGGGGGCAGGAAGATACGCAGTATTTT.

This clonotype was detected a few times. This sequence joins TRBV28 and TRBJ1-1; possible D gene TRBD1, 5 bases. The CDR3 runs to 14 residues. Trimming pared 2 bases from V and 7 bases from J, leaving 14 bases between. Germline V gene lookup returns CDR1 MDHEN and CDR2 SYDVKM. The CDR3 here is CASSLRAGRVEAFF. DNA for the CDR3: TGTGCCAGCAGTTTAAGGGCAGGGAGAGTTGAAGCTTTCTTT.

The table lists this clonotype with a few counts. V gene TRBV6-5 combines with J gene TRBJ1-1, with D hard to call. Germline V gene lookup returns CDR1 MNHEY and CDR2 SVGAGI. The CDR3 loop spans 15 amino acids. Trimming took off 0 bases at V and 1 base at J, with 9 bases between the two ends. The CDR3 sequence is CASSYSGNRNTEAFF. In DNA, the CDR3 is TGTGCCAGCAGTTACTCCGGCAATCGGAACACTGAAGCTTTCTTT.

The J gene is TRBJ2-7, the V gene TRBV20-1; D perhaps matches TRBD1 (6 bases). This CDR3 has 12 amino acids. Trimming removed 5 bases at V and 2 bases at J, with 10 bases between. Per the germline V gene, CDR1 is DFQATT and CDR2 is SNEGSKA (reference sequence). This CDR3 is CSARTAAYEQYF. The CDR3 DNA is TGCAGTGCTCGGACAGCCGCCTACGAGCAGTACTTC.

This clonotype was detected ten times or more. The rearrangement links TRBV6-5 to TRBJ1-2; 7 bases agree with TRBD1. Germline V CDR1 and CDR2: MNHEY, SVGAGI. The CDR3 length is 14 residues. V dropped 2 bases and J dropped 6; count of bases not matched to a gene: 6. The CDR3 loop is CASSYHRQGDGYTF. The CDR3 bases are TGTGCCAGCAGTTACCATCGACAGGGCGATGGCTACACCTTC.

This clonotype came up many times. The CDR3 reads CASSPTSWAQYF. In DNA, the CDR3 is TGTGCCAGCTCGCCAACCTCATGGGCCCAGTACTTC. V and J are TRBV18 and TRBJ2-5; D uncertain. Germline assignment: CDR1 KGHSH and CDR2 LQKENI. This CDR3 has 12 amino acids. V lost 6 bases to trimming and J lost 9 bases, with 14 bases between them. The complete variable domain, with remaining parts taken from reference TRBV18 and TRBJ2-5, reads NAGVMQNPRHLVRRRGQEARLRCSPMKGHSHVYWYRQLPEEGLKFMVYLQKENIIDESGMPKERFSAEFPKEGPSILRIQQVVRGDSAAYFCASSPTSWAQYFGPGTRLLVL.